This T cell receptor (beta chain) was sequenced for a study of beta chain features in type 1 diabetes. Every isolated RNA sample was fully reverse transcribed, so sequencing captured expressed TCRB transcripts. An average of approximately 3.4 million reads was obtained for naive, central memory and regulatory T cell samples. Clones were sequenced by immunoSEQ multiplex PCR, and TCRdb holds only the in-frame ones, with some missing. This sample has 310,000 or so clones, with roughly 9.6% found just once. Germline loops: CDR1 ENHRY, CDR2 SYGVKD. The V and J ends lost 4 bases and 6 bases respectively, with 10 bases between them. The CDR3 loop spans 13 amino acids. This clone was seen a few times. Central memory, naive, regulatory and stem cell-like memory CD4+ cells were sorted by CD45RO/CCR7/CD25/CD127/CD95/CD27.

This rearrangement joins TRBV10-3 to TRBJ1-5; maybe TRBD1 (5 bases). The sequence was collected from a woman in her thirties in good health. Sequencing was carried out using naive CD4+ T cells from blood. The CDR3 reads CAISVGGGQPQHF. The CDR3 DNA reads TGTGCCATCAGTGTGGGGGGTGGTCAGCCCCAGCATTTT.